Listed here is a single T cell receptor (beta chain). What it recognizes is unknown. Some 30,000 T cell genomes (roughly 0.2 ug DNA) went into each sorted-subset replicate. Produced via immunoSEQ multiplex PCR; TCRdb's table is partial and in-frame only. The data show over a million clones, with around 95% seen just once and roughly 1.1% held by the top ten. These data originate in a study of shared clonotypes between healthy human individuals. General observations from the study: Generation probabilities were higher for clonotypes shared across all four sorted-subset donors than for unshared ones.

Per germline, CDR1 SGHNT and CDR2 YYREEE (reference sequence). The CDR3 sequence is 16 residues long. The V and J ends lost 2 bases and 9 bases respectively, with 21 bases between them. Sequenced material: naive CD4+ T cells sorted from blood. Subset described: CD45RA+ positively selected. This clonotype was obtained from a man aged 25 to 40 in good health. The V gene is TRBV5-4, the J gene TRBJ2-1; D is possibly TRBD1 or TRBD2 (7 bases each). CDR3 DNA sequence: TGTGCCAGCAGCTTTACCAGGGGGGCGGGAGAGCCTGAGCAGTTCTTC. It translates to CASSFTRGAGEPEQFF.